This T cell receptor (beta chain) was documented in a study of cytomegalovirus exposure and HLA in healthy donors. The CDR3 has 15 amino acids. The V end lost 7 bases, the J end lost 4 bases, and 17 bases lay between the germline ends. Germline CDR1 and CDR2: MNHNY and SVGAGI (reference sequence). Produced via immunoSEQ multiplex PCR; TCRdb's table is partial and in-frame only. The sample holds 150,000 to 200,000 clones; roughly 82% are singletons and the top ten take around 15%. This sequence was found in a woman in her twenties or thirties in good health and CMV-seropositive. The V call is TRBV6-6, the J call TRBJ1-5; weak D call: TRBD1 (5 bases). Sequenced: PBMCs. The CDR3 DNA is TGTGCCAGCACCACCGGGACTCCTGGAAATCAGCCCCAGCATTTT. It yields the protein CASTTGTPGNQPQHF.